This T cell receptor beta chain was documented in a study of blood T cell repertoires in COVID-19. The germline gives CDR1 SGHTA, CDR2 FQGNSA. V lost 7 bases and J lost 10, with 14 bases in between. The CDR3 has 12 residues. Sequencing used immunoSEQ multiplex PCR; TCRdb keeps in-frame clones, though not all of them. The table has 200,000 to 300,000 clones, over 70% seen once. The specimen sequenced was peripheral blood. The source of this sequence is a woman aged 40 to 50 who had recovered from COVID-19. J is TRBJ2-1 and V is TRBV7-2; maybe TRBD1 (5 bases). The CDR3 coding sequence is TGTGCCAGCACCTTTCTAGGGGCAGAGCAGTTCTTC. It is translated as CASTFLGAEQFF.